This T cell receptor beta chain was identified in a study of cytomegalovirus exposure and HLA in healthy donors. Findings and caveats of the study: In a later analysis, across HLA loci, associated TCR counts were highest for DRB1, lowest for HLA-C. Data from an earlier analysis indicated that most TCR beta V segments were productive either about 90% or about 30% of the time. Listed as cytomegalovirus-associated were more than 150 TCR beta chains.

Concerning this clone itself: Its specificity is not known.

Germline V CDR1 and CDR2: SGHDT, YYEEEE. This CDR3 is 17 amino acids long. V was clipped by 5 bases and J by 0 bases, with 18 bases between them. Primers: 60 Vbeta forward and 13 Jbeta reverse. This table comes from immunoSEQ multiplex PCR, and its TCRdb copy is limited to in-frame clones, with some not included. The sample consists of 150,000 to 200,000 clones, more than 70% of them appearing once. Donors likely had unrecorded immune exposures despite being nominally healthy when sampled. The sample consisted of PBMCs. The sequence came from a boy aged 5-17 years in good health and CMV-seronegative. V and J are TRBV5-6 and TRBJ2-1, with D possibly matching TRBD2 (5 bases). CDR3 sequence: CASSRRTASLSYNEQFF. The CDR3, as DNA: TGTGCCAGCAGTCGTAGGACTGCCAGCCTCTCCTACAATGAGCAGTTCTTC.